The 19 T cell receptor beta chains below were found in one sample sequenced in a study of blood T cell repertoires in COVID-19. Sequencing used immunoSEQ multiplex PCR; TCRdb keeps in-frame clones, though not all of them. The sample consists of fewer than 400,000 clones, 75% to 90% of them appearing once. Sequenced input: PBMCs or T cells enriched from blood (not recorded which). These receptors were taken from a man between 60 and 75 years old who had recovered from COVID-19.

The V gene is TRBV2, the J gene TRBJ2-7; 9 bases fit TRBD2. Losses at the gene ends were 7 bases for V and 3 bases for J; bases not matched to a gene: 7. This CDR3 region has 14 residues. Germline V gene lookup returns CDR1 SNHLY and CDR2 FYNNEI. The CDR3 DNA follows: TGTGCCAGCAACCCTAGCGGGGCAATCTACGAGCAGTACTTC. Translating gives CASNPSGAIYEQYF.

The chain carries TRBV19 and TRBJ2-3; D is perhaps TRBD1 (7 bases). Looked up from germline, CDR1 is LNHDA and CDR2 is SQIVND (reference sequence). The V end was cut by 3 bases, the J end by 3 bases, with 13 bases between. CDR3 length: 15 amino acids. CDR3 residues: CASSIQGGFTDTQYF. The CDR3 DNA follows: TGTGCCAGTAGTATCCAGGGGGGTTTTACAGATACGCAGTATTTT.

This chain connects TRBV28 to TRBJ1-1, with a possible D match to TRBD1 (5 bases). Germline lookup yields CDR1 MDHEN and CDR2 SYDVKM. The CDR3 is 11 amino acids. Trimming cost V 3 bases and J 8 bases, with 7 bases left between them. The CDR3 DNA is TGTGCCAGCAGTTTCCGGACAGAAGCTTTCTTT. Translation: CASSFRTEAFF.

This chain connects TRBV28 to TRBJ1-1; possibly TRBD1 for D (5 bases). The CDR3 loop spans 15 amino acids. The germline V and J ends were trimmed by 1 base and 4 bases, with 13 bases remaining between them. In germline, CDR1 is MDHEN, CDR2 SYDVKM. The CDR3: CASSLFRQGTTEAFF. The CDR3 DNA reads TGTGCCAGCAGTTTATTCCGTCAGGGTACCACTGAAGCTTTCTTT.

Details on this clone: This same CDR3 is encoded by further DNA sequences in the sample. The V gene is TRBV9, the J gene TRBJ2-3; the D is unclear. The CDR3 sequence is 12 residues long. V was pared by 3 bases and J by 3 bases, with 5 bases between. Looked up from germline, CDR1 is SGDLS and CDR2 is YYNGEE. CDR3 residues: CASSGPTDTQYF. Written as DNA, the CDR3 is TGTGCCAGCAGCGGGCCTACAGATACGCAGTATTTT.

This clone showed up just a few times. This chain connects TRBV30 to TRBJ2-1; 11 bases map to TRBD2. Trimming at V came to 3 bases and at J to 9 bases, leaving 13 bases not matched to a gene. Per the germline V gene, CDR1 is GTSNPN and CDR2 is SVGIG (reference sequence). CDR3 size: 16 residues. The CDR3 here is CAWSTLPGLAGLEQFF. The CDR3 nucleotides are TGTGCCTGGAGCACGCTTCCAGGACTAGCGGGTCTTGAGCAGTTCTTC.

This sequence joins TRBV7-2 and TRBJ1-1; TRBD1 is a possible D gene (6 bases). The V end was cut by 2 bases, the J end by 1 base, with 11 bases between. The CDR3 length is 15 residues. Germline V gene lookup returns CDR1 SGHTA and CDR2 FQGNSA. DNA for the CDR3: TGTGCCAGCAGCTTAAATCGAGGGGGGAACACTGAAGCTTTCTTT. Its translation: CASSLNRGGNTEAFF. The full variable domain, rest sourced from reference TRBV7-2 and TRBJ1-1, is GAGVSQSPSNKVTEKGKDVELRCDPISGHTALYWYRQSLGQGLEFLIYFQGNSAPDKSGLPSDRFSAERTGGSVSTLTIQRTQQEDSAVYLCASSLNRGGNTEAFFGQGTRLTVV.

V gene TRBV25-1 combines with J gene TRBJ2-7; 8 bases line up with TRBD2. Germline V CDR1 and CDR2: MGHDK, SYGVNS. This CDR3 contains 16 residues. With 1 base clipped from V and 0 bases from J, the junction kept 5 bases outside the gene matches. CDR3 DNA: TGTGCCAGCAGTGAATGGGTTAGCGGGAACTCCTACGAGCAGTACTTC. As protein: CASSEWVSGNSYEQYF.

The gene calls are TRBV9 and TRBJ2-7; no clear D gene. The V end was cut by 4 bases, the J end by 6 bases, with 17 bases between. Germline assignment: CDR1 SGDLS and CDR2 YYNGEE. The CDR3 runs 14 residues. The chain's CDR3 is CASSYTAGSGEQYF. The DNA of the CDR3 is TGTGCCAGCAGCTACACCGCCGGGTCGGGCGAGCAGTACTTC.

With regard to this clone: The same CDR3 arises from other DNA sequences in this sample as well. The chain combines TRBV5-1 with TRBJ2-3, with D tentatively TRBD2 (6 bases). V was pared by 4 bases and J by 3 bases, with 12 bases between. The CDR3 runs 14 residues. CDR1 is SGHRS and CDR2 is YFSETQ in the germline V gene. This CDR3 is CASSPGTSTDTQYF. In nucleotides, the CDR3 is TGCGCCAGCAGCCCGGGGACTTCGACAGATACGCAGTATTTT.

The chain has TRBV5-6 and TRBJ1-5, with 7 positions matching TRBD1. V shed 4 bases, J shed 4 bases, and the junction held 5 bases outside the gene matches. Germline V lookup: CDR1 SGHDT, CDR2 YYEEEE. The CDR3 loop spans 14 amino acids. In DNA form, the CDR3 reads TGTGCCAGCAGCAAGGGGACAGCAAATCAGCCCCAGCATTTT. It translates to CASSKGTANQPQHF.

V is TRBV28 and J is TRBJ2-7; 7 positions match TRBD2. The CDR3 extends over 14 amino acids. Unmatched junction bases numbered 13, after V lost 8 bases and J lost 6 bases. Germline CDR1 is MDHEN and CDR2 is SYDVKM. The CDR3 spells CASSPGGGPGEQYF. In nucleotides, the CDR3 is TGTGCCAGCTCCCCGGGCGGGGGACCCGGCGAGCAGTACTTC.

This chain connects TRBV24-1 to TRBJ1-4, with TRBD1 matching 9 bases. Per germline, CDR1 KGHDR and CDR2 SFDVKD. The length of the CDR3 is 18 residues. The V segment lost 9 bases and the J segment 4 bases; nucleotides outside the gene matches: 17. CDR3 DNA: TGTGCCACCGGTTTGAGCGGGGACAGGGAATTGAGTAATGAAAAACTGTTTTTT. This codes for CATGLSGDRELSNEKLFF.

The CDR3 here is CASSPSGHEETQYF. The CDR3 DNA reads TGTGCCAGCTCACCAAGTGGCCACGAAGAGACCCAGTACTTC. V gene TRBV18 combines with J gene TRBJ2-5; D unresolved. The germline V gene encodes CDR1 KGHSH and CDR2 LQKENI. This CDR3 spans 14 amino acids. Trimming left V 2 bases short and J 3 bases short, with 10 bases between.

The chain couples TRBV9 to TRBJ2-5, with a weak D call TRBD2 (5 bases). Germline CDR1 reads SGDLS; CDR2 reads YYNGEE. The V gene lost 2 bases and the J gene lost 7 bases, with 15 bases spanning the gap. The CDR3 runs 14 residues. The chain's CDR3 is CASSVSSSRGTQYF. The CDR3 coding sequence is TGTGCCAGCAGCGTTTCTAGCTCCCGGGGGACCCAGTACTTC.

This CDR3 is CASSQDLASGAYEQYF. CDR3 DNA: TGTGCCAGCAGCCAAGATTTGGCTAGCGGTGCCTACGAGCAGTACTTC. V is TRBV3-1 (or the pseudogene TRBV3-2) and J is TRBJ2-7; 7 bases line up with TRBD2. CDR1 LGHDT and CDR2 YNNKEL come from the germline V gene (reference sequence). The trim removed 0 bases at V and 2 bases at J, leaving 7 bases unmatched. The CDR3 consists of 16 residues.

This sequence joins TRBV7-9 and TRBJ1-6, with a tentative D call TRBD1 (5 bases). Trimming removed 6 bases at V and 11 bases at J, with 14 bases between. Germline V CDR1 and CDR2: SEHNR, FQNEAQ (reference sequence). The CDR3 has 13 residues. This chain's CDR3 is CASSSDGGAPLHF. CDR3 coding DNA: TGTGCCAGCAGTTCGGATGGGGGGGCACCCCTCCACTTT. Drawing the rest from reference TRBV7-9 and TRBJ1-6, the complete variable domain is DTGVSQNPRHKITKRGQNVTFRCDPISEHNRLYWYRQTLGQGPEFLTYFQNEAQLEKSRLLSDRFSAERPKGSFSTLEIQRTEQGDSAMYLCASSSDGGAPLHFGNGTRLTVT.

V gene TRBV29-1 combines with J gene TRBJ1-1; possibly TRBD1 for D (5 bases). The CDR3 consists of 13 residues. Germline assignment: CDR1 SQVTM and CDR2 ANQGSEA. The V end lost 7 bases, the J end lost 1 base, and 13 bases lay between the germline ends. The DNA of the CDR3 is TGCAGCGGTGACAGAAAAACGAACACTGAAGCTTTCTTT. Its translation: CSGDRKTNTEAFF.

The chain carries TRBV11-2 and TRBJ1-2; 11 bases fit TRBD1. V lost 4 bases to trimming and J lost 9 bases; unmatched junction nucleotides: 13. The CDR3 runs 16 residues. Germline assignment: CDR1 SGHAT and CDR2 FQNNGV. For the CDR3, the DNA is TGTGCCAGCAGCTCACTACAAGGACAGGGGGCGACTCGCTACACCTTC. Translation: CASSSLQGQGATRYTF.